The T cell receptor beta chain described here comes from a study of tumor-infiltrating lymphocytes in primary liver carcinoma. Study-wide background: Primary liver carcinomas in the patients were surgically resected. Points from the study as a whole: Compared with tumor region pairs, tumor-adjacent and tumor-blood pairs overlapped less.

The input was 400 to 500 ng total RNA; TCR beta cDNA was made from it with a constant-region primer. Sequencing libraries for TCR beta derived from three nested multiplex PCR rounds that used slightly modified ARM-PCR. The first two PCR rounds used TRBV1-TRBV30 forward primers with a C-beta reverse primer, about 10 cycles each. TCRdb re-called the multiplex PCR reads through MiXCR, storing one row per CDR3 protein. The sample includes approximately 330,000 distinct CDR3 sequences, about two thirds of them seen just once. CDR1 is ENHRY, CDR2 SYGVKD, per germline. This CDR3 has 15 amino acids. Notes on this clonotype: What it recognizes is unknown. One end of the junction does not line up with germline, which may come from a read error.

Extraction also yielded germline DNA, while blood RNA was obtained from unsorted whole blood. Sample: peripheral blood. This receptor was taken from a man in his forties with primary liver carcinoma and hepatitis B virus infection. This chain joins TRBV10-3 and TRBJ1-3, with TRBD1 as a possible D gene (6 bases). This CDR3 is CAISDTGSSGNIIYF. For the CDR3, the DNA is TGTGCCATCAGTGATACAGGGAGCTCTGGGAACATCATATATTTT.